The 15 T cell receptor beta chains below were found in one sample sequenced in a study of cytomegalovirus exposure and HLA in healthy donors. It was with 60 Vbeta and 13 Jbeta primers that the PCR ran. Using immunoSEQ multiplex PCR, the repertoire was profiled, and TCRdb retains in-frame clones only, with some absent. The sample has approximately 200,000 clones, about 83% seen once; the top ten hold around 1.2%. Material for sequencing was PBMCs. The receptors originated from a human donor in good health.

This chain connects TRBV29-1 to TRBJ2-1; 11 bases match TRBD2. The CDR3 runs 16 residues. Trimming removed 4 bases from V and 4 bases from J; junction bases left unmatched: 9. The germline V gene has CDR1 SQVTM and CDR2 ANQGSEA. The CDR3 region has the DNA TGCAGCGTTGGAAGCCTACTAGCGGGAGCTTACAATGAGCAGTTCTTC. Amino acid sequence: CSVGSLLAGAYNEQFF.

This clone was detected only a few times. The chain has TRBV28 and TRBJ2-7; a weak D match, TRBD2 (6 bases). The CDR3 covers 16 residues. Between the trimmed V and J ends, which lost 5 bases and 4 bases, there was a span of 21 bases. CDR1 MDHEN and CDR2 SYDVKM come from the germline V gene. CDR3 residues: CASSQTGLIGLYEQYF. DNA for the CDR3: TGTGCCAGCAGTCAAACCGGGCTAATCGGACTATACGAGCAGTACTTC.

The chain links TRBV19 to TRBJ2-5; D might be TRBD2 (6 bases). The V gene lost 6 bases and the J gene lost 5 bases, with 19 bases spanning the gap. Per the germline V gene, CDR1 is LNHDA and CDR2 is SQIVND (reference sequence). CDR3 length: 15 residues. This chain's CDR3 is CASSHLLAFGETQYF. CDR3 DNA: TGTGCCAGTAGCCACCTCCTAGCGTTTGGGGAGACCCAGTACTTC.

The CDR3 spells CASSPSMGGAYGYTF. The CDR3 bases are TGTGCCAGCAGCCCGTCAATGGGGGGGGCGTATGGCTACACCTTC. The V call is TRBV9, the J call TRBJ1-2; the D gene is possibly TRBD1 (6 bases). The V gene's germline CDR1 is SGDLS and CDR2 YYNGEE. V lost 4 bases, J lost 5 bases, and 18 bases lay in between. This CDR3 is 15 amino acids long.

In regard to this clone: The junction departs from the called germline gene at one end, perhaps through a read error. The chain links TRBV2 to TRBJ2-7, with TRBD1 matching over 7 bases. Germline-derived CDR1 and CDR2 are SNHLY and FYNNEI. The CDR3 contains 14 residues. The CDR3 DNA follows: TGTGCCAGCAGGGAAGGACAGGTCCCTTACGAGCAGTACTTC. Its protein product is CASREGQVPYEQYF.

This clone came up once. This same CDR3 is encoded by further DNA sequences in the sample. V gene TRBV28 combines with J gene TRBJ1-5; the D gene is possibly TRBD1 (5 bases). Trimming took off 3 bases at V and 2 bases at J, with 11 bases between the two ends. The CDR3 extends over 15 amino acids. Germline values: CDR1 MDHEN, CDR2 SYDVKM. The CDR3 here is CASSFRGRGNQPQHF. In DNA, the CDR3 is TGTGCCAGCAGTTTTAGGGGTCGGGGCAATCAGCCCCAGCATTTT.

This rearrangement joins TRBV10-3 to TRBJ2-1, with TRBD2 identical over 8 bases. The V and J ends lost 7 bases and 6 bases, in that order; junction bases with no gene match: 11. The CDR3 is made up of 15 amino acids. Germline CDR1 is ENHRY and CDR2 is SYGVKD. CDR3 DNA sequence: TGTGCCATCACCGAAGCGGGAGCCGCCCCCAATGAGCAGTTCTTC. It is translated as CAITEAGAAPNEQFF.

The chain carries TRBV7-9 and TRBJ2-1; D not certain. Per the germline V gene, CDR1 is SEHNR and CDR2 is FQNEAQ (reference sequence). The CDR3 sequence is 15 residues long. The V end was cut by 3 bases, the J end by 0 bases, with 9 bases between. CDR3: CASSLVGGSYNEQFF. The CDR3 coding sequence is TGTGCCAGCAGCTTGGTCGGTGGCTCCTACAATGAGCAGTTCTTC. The full variable domain, its missing parts supplied by reference TRBV7-9 and TRBJ2-1, is DTGVSQNPRHKITKRGQNVTFRCDPISEHNRLYWYRQTLGQGPEFLTYFQNEAQLEKSRLLSDRFSAERPKGSFSTLEIQRTEQGDSAMYLCASSLVGGSYNEQFFGPGTRLTVL.

V gene TRBV28 combines with J gene TRBJ2-6, with a possible D match to TRBD1 (6 bases). Trimming left V 6 bases short and J 1 base short, with 13 bases between. The CDR3 length is 16 residues. Germline lookup yields CDR1 MDHEN and CDR2 SYDVKM. The CDR3, as DNA: TGTGCCAGCAGCCAGCCGGACAGTTCTGGGGCCAACGTCCTGACTTTC. Translated, it gives CASSQPDSSGANVLTF.

V usage is TRBV30 and J usage is TRBJ1-2; D not certain. Germline CDR1 is GTSNPN and CDR2 is SVGIG (reference sequence). CDR3 size: 13 residues. The germline V and J ends were trimmed by 3 bases and 4 bases, with 12 bases remaining between them. CDR3 in DNA: TGTGCCTGGAGAGAGGCGGCGAGCTATGGCTACACCTTC. Residues: CAWREAASYGYTF.

This clone was observed a few times. This chain connects TRBV28 to TRBJ2-3, with 7 bases that match TRBD1. This CDR3 spans 12 amino acids. The V and J ends lost 6 bases and 6 bases, in that order; junction bases with no gene match: 3. The V gene's germline CDR1 is MDHEN and CDR2 SYDVKM. The CDR3 spells CASRTGTDTQYF. The CDR3 coding sequence is TGTGCCAGCAGGACAGGGACGGATACGCAGTATTTT. Looking up the rest from reference TRBV28 and TRBJ2-3 gives the full variable domain: DVKVTQSSRYLVKRTGEKVFLECVQDMDHENMFWYRQDPGLGLRLIYFSYDVKMKEKGDIPEGYSVSREKKERFSLILESASTNQTSMYLCASRTGTDTQYFGPGTRLTVL.

The genes are TRBV14 and TRBJ2-5; 7 bases agree with TRBD2. Trimming at V came to 1 base and at J to 4 bases, leaving 3 bases not matched to a gene. Germline V CDR1 and CDR2: SGHDN, FVKESK. This CDR3 comprises 14 residues. The CDR3 bases are TGTGCCAGCAGCCAAGTATTAGCGGGAGAGACCCAGTACTTC. Its translation is CASSQVLAGETQYF.

V is TRBV11-1 and J is TRBJ2-1; 7 bases line up with TRBD2. The CDR3 consists of 16 residues. Per germline, CDR1 SGHAT and CDR2 FQDESV (reference sequence). Trimming at V came to 5 bases and at J to 4 bases, leaving 11 bases not matched to a gene. DNA of the CDR3: TGTGCCAGCAGCCCCGTAGGTACGGGAGGATACAATGAGCAGTTCTTC. This encodes CASSPVGTGGYNEQFF.

This chain connects TRBV28 to TRBJ1-1; D is uncertain. The germline V and J ends were trimmed by 7 bases and 4 bases, with 16 bases remaining between them. CDR3 length: 14 amino acids. CDR1 MDHEN and CDR2 SYDVKM come from the germline V gene. The CDR3 DNA sequence: TGTGCCAGCAACTCCCCCCGGGATTTCACTGAAGCTTTCTTT. This sequence encodes CASNSPRDFTEAFF.

The J gene is TRBJ2-1, the V gene TRBV6-6, with TRBD2 matching 12 bases. The V gene's germline CDR1 is MNHNY and CDR2 SVGAGI (reference sequence). The length of the CDR3 is 15 residues. V gave up 5 bases and J gave up 7 bases; unmatched junction bases: 6. For the CDR3, the DNA is TGTGCCAGCAGTACTTGGACTAGCGGGGAGAATGAGCAGTTCTTC. It is translated as CASSTWTSGENEQFF.